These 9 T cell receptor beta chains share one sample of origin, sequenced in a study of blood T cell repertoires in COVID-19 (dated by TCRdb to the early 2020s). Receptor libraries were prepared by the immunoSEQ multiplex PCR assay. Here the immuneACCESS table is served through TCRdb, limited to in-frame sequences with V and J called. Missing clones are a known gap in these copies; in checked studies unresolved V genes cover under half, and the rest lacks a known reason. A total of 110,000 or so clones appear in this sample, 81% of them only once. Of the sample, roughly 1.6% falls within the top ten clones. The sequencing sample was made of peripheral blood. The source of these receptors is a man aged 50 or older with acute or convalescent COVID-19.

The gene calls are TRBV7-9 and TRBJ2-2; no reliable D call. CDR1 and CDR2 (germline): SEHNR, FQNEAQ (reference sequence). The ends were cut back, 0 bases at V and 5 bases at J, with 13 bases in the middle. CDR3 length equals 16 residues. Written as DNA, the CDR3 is TGTGCCAGCAGCTTAGCGCCGATCGCGGCAACCGGGGAGCTGTTTTTT. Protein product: CASSLAPIAATGELFF. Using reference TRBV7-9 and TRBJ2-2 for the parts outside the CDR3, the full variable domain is DTGVSQNPRHKITKRGQNVTFRCDPISEHNRLYWYRQTLGQGPEFLTYFQNEAQLEKSRLLSDRFSAERPKGSFSTLEIQRTEQGDSAMYLCASSLAPIAATGELFFGEGSRLTVL.

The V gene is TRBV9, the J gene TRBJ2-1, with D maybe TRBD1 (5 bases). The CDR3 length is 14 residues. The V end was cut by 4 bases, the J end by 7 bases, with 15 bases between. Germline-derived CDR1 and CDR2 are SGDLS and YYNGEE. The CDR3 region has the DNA TGTGCCAGCAGCCCCGATTACAGGCAGAATGAGCAGTTCTTC. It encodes CASSPDYRQNEQFF.

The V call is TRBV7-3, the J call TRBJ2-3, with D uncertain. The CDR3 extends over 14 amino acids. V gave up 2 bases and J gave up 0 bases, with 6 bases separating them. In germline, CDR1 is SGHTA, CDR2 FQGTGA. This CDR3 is CASSLLGSTDTQYF. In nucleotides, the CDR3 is TGTGCCAGCAGCTTACTTGGCAGCACAGATACGCAGTATTTT.

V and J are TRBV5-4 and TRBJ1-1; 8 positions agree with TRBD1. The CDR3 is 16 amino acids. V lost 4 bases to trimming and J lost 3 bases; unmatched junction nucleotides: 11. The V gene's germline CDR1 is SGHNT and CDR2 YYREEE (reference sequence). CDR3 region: CASSPGNRGSHTEAFF. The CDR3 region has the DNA TGTGCCAGCAGCCCGGGCAACAGGGGGTCGCACACTGAAGCTTTCTTT.

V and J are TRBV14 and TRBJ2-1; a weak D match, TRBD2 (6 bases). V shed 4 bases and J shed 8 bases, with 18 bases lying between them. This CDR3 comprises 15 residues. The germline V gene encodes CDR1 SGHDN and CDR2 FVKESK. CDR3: CASSPLLGGYDEQFF. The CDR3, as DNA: TGTGCCAGCAGCCCGTTGCTCGGAGGGTACGATGAGCAGTTCTTC.

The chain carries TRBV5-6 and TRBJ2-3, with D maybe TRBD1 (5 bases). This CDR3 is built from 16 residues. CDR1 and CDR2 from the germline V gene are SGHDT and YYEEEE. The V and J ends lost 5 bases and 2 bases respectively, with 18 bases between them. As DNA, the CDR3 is TGTGCCAGCAGTAACCAAGGGGCCCTTATCACAGATACGCAGTATTTT. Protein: CASSNQGALITDTQYF.

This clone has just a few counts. The chain's CDR3 is CAISEMSYEQYF. The CDR3 DNA is TGTGCCATCAGTGAGATGAGCTACGAGCAGTACTTC. The V gene is TRBV10-3, the J gene TRBJ2-7; no firm D call. Trimming removed 2 bases from V and 3 bases from J, with 5 bases in between. Germline V gene data show CDR1 as ENHRY and CDR2 as SYGVKD. The length of the CDR3 is 12 residues.

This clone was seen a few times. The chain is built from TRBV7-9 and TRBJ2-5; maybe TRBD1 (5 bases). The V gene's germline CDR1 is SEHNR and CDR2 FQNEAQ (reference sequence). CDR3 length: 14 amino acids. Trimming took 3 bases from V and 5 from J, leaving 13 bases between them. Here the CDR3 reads CASSLQGSGETQYF. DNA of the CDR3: TGTGCCAGCAGCTTGCAGGGTTCTGGGGAGACCCAGTACTTC.

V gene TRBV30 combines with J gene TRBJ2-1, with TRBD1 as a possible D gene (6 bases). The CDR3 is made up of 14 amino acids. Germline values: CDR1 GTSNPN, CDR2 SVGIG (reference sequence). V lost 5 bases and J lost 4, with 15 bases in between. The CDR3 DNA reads TGTGCCTGGGGCAGGGGCCTGCCATACAATGAGCAGTTCTTC. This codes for CAWGRGLPYNEQFF.